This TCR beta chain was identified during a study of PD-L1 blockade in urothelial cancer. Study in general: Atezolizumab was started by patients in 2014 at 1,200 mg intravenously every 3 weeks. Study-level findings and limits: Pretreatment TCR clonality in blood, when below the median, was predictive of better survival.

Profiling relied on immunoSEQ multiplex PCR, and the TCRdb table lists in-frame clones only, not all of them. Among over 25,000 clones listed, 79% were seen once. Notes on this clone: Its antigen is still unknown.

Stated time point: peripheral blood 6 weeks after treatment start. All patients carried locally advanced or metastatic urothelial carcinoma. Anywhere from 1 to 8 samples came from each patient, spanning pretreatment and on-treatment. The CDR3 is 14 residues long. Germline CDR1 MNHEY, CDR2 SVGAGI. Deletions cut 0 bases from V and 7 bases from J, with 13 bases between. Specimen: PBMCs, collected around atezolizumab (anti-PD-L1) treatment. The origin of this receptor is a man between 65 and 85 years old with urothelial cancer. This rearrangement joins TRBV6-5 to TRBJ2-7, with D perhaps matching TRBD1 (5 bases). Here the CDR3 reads CASSYSGGRDEQYF. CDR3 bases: TGTGCCAGCAGTTACTCGGGTGGCAGGGATGAGCAGTACTTC.